Below are 9 T cell receptor beta chains sequenced from a single sample in a study of blood T cell repertoires in COVID-19. Measured with immunoSEQ multiplex PCR; TCRdb has only the in-frame clones, and not every one. The sample has hundreds of thousands of clones; 75% to 90% are singletons. The source material was peripheral blood. The source is a woman aged 55-70 years with COVID-19, enrolled during active disease.

The V gene is TRBV5-1, the J gene TRBJ1-1, with 7 bases that match TRBD1. Germline lookup yields CDR1 SGHRS and CDR2 YFSETQ. CDR3 size: 14 residues. The V and J ends lost 0 bases and 4 bases, in that order; junction bases with no gene match: 3. The CDR3 DNA reads as TGCGCCAGCAGCTTGGGGGCAGGGGGCACTGAAGCTTTCTTT. It yields the protein CASSLGAGGTEAFF.

This clone was picked up one time. The CDR3 coding sequence is TGTGCCAGCAGAGACTCCTCTAGCGTCCGCATAGAGACCCAGTACTTC. The encoded protein is CASRDSSSVRIETQYF. This sequence joins TRBV3-1 (or the pseudogene TRBV3-2) and TRBJ2-5, with D maybe TRBD2 (6 bases). The CDR3 length is 16 residues. V was trimmed by 6 bases and J by 4 bases, leaving 21 bases between them. Germline-derived CDR1 and CDR2 are LGHDT and YNNKEL (reference sequence).

This chain connects TRBV5-6 to TRBJ1-2; 7 nucleotides agree with TRBD1. Losses at the gene ends were 5 bases for V and 8 bases for J; bases not matched to a gene: 9. There are 13 residues in the CDR3. Germline V CDR1 and CDR2: SGHDT, YYEEEE. CDR3 amino acids: CASRGEGARGYTF. The CDR3 DNA sequence: TGTGCCAGCAGAGGAGAGGGGGCGCGGGGCTACACCTTC.

V gene TRBV18 combines with J gene TRBJ2-5; D gene unclear. The CDR3 totals 12 residues. The ends were cut back, 1 base at V and 5 bases at J, with 5 bases in the middle. Germline V gene data show CDR1 as KGHSH and CDR2 as LQKENI. Here the CDR3 DNA reads TGTGCCAGCTCACCACGTCCTGAGACCCAGTACTTC. Amino acids: CASSPRPETQYF.

The chain is built from TRBV5-1 and TRBJ2-5; a weak D match, TRBD2 (6 bases). This CDR3 has 14 amino acids. Germline values: CDR1 SGHRS, CDR2 YFSETQ. Trimming removed 4 bases from V and 3 bases from J, with 13 bases in between. This chain's CDR3 is CASSLLGGEETQYF. In nucleotides, the CDR3 is TGCGCCAGCAGCCTCCTAGGAGGGGAAGAGACCCAGTACTTC.

The V call is TRBV28, the J call TRBJ1-4; TRBD1 might be the D (6 bases). The germline gives CDR1 MDHEN, CDR2 SYDVKM. The CDR3 has 13 residues. V was cut by 11 bases and J by 2 bases, with 12 bases left in between. The CDR3 DNA follows: TGTGCCTCGGGGGGGCCCACTAATGAAAAACTGTTTTTT. Protein product: CASGGPTNEKLFF.

This chain joins TRBV11-3 and TRBJ2-7; tentative D call: TRBD1 (6 bases). V lost 3 bases and J lost 0, with 15 bases in between. CDR1 is SGHNT, CDR2 YENEEA, per germline. There are 16 residues in the CDR3. CDR3 sequence (DNA): TGTGCCAGCAGCTTTCCCTCTAGGACAGACTCCTACGAGCAGTACTTC. Translation gives CASSFPSRTDSYEQYF.

V gene TRBV27 combines with J gene TRBJ1-1, with 10 nucleotides matching TRBD1. The CDR3 has 17 residues. From germline, CDR1 is MNHEY and CDR2 SMNVEV (reference sequence). After removal of 4 bases from V and 2 bases from J, the junction contained 10 bases not matched to a gene. The CDR3 DNA follows: TGTGCCAGCAGTTCGCTCCTTCGACAGGGGGCTAACACTGAAGCTTTCTTT. As protein: CASSSLLRQGANTEAFF.

This chain links TRBV6-2 or TRBV6-3 with TRBJ2-2, with TRBD2 matching 16 bases. With 2 bases clipped from V and 2 bases from J, the junction kept 2 bases outside the gene matches. Germline CDR1 and CDR2: MNHEY and SVGEGT. This CDR3 comprises 18 residues. CDR3 residues: CASSYGTSGGANTGELFF. Written as DNA, the CDR3 is TGTGCCAGCAGTTACGGGACTAGCGGGGGGGCTAACACCGGGGAGCTGTTTTTT.